The source of this T cell receptor (beta chain) is a study of T cell responses to AZD1222 COVID-19 vaccine. V was clipped by 6 bases and J by 1 base, with 1 base between them. CDR1 SNHLY and CDR2 FYNNEI come from the germline V gene. The CDR3 is made up of 12 amino acids. TCRdb's table, derived via immunoSEQ multiplex PCR, lists solely in-frame clones and lacks some. The sample holds just under 35,000 clones, 65% to 90% seen once. Study conclusions and caveats: Repertoires were sampled only after the peak T cell response. Reportedly, nearly half the spike-specific TCRs target unmutated variant regions. Among those given AZD1222, only five or six were seropositive at baseline.

Second-dose groups at about 4 or about 12 weeks were pooled. On this clone: Its antigen is unknown.

This TCR derives from an adult who received the AZD1222 COVID-19 vaccine. The sample consisted of peripheral blood, taken 28 days after the second AZD1222 dose. The chain couples TRBV2 to TRBJ2-6, with D hard to call. The CDR3 sequence: CASRSGANVLTF. In DNA form, the CDR3 reads TGTGCCAGCAGGTCTGGGGCCAACGTCCTGACTTTC. Supplemented by reference TRBV2 and TRBJ2-6, the full variable domain reads EPEVTQTPSHQVTQMGQEVILRCVPISNHLYFYWYRQILGQKVEFLVSFYNNEISEKSEIFDDQFSVERPDGSNFTLKIRSTKLEDSAMYFCASRSGANVLTFGAGSRLTVL.